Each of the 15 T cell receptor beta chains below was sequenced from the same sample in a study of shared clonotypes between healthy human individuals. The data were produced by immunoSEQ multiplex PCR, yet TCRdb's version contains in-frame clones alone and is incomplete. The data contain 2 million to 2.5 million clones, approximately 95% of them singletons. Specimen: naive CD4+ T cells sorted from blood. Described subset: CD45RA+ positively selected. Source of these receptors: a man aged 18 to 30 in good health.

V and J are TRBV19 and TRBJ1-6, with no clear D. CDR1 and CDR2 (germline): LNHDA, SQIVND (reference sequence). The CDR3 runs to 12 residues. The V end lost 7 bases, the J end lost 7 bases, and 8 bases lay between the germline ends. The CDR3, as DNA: TGTGCCAGTACGGGTAGGAATTCACCCCTCCACTTT. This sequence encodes CASTGRNSPLHF.

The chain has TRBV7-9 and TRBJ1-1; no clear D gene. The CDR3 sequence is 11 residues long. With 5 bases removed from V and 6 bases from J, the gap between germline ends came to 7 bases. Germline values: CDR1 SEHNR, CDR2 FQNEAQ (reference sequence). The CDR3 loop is CASSPKSEAFF. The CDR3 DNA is TGTGCCAGCAGCCCCAAGTCTGAAGCTTTCTTT.

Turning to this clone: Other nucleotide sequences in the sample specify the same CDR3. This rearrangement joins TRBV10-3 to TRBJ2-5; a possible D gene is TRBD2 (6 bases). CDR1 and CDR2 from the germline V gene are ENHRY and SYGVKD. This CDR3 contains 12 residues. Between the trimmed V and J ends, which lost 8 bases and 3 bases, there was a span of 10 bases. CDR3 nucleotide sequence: TGTGCCATCCGGGGCGGGGAAGAGACCCAGTACTTC. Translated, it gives CAIRGGEETQYF.

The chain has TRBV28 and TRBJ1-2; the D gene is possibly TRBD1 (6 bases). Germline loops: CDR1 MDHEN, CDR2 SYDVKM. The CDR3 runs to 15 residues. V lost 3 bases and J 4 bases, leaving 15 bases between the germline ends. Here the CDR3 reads CASSFNDRPSYGYTF. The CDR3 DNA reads TGTGCCAGCAGTTTTAACGACAGGCCAAGCTATGGCTACACCTTC.

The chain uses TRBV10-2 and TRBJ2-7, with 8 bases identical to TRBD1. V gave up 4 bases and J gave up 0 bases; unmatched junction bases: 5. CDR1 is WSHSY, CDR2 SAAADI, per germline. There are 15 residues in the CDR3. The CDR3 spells CASSGTGSSSYEQYF. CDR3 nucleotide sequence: TGCGCCAGCAGTGGGACAGGGTCTAGCTCCTACGAGCAGTACTTC.

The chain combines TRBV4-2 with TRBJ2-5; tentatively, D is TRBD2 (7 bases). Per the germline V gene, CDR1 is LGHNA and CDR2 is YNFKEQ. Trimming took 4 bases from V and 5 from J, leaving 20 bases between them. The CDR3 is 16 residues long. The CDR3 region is CASSPGGAADRETQYF. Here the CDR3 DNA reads TGTGCCAGCAGCCCTGGGGGGGCAGCTGACCGGGAGACCCAGTACTTC.

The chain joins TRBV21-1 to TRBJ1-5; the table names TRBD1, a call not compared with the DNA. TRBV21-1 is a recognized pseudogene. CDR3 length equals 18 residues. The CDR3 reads CASSKVDKFFASNQPQHF. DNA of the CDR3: TGTGCCAGCAGCAAAGTGGACAAGTTCTTTGCTAGCAATCAGCCCCAGCATTTT.

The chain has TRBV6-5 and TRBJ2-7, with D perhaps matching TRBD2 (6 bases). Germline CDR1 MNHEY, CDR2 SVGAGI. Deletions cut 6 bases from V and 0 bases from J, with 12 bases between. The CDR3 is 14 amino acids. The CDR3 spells CASSPDYISYEQYF. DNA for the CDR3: TGTGCCAGCAGCCCGGACTACATCTCCTACGAGCAGTACTTC.

The CDR3 loop is CASSSTGINSPLHF. CDR3 DNA sequence: TGCGCCAGCAGCTCGACAGGGATTAATTCACCCCTCCACTTT. The gene calls are TRBV5-1 and TRBJ1-6, with 7 bases lining up with TRBD1. The ends lost 3 bases at V and 6 bases at J; junction bases unmatched: 3. CDR3 length equals 14 residues. The germline V gene has CDR1 SGHRS and CDR2 YFSETQ.

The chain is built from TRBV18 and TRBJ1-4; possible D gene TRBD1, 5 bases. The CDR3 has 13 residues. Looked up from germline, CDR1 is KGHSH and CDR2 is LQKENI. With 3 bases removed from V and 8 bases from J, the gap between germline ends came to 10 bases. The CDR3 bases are TGTGCCAGCTCACCCAATCCAGGGGAAAAACTGTTTTTT. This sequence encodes CASSPNPGEKLFF.

The DNA for the CDR3 is TGTGCCAGCAGGAGTTTTTCGGACACCGGGGAGCTGTTTTTT. Protein sequence: CASRSFSDTGELFF. The V and J genes are TRBV25-1 and TRBJ2-2; D is undetermined. The CDR3 totals 14 residues. The germline CDR1 and CDR2 sequences are MGHDK and SYGVNS. Trimming left V 6 bases short and J 3 bases short, with 11 bases between.

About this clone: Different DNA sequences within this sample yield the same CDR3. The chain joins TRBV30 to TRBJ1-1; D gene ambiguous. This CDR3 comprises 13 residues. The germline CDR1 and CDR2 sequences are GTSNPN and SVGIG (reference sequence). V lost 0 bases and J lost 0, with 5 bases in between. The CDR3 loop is CAWSVRMNTEAFF. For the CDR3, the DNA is TGTGCCTGGAGTGTACGAATGAACACTGAAGCTTTCTTT.

In DNA, the CDR3 is TGCGCCAGCAGCCTCGGTGGGACAGCGGGTACGCAGTATTTT. Translating it yields CASSLGGTAGTQYF. The rearrangement joins TRBV5-1 to TRBJ2-3; possible D gene TRBD1, 7 bases. The ends were cut back, 4 bases at V and 8 bases at J, with 17 bases in the middle. This CDR3 spans 14 amino acids. Germline loops: CDR1 SGHRS, CDR2 YFSETQ.

The CDR3 region has the DNA TGCAGCGTTCGGGACAGGGACACCTACGAGCAGTACTTC. This encodes CSVRDRDTYEQYF. The rearrangement links TRBV29-1 to TRBJ2-7; TRBD1 matches 9 bases. The CDR3 spans 13 residues. Trimming at V came to 5 bases and at J to 2 bases, leaving 4 bases not matched to a gene. CDR1 is SQVTM, CDR2 ANQGSEA, per germline.

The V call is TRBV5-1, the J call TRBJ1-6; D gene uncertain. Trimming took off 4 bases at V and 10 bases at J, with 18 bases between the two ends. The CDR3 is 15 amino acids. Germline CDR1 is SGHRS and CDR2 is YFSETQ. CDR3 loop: CASSATTLTGSPLHF. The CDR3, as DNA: TGCGCCAGCAGCGCGACGACCCTGACCGGATCACCCCTCCACTTT.